These 11 T cell receptor beta chains share one sample of origin, sequenced in a study of blood T cells in healthy people across ages. It was with a sample-barcoded 5' primer and a J-beta primer mix that a second PCR of about 7 to 12 cycles was run. TCRdb reanalysed the 5' RACE reads using MiXCR and keeps one entry per CDR3 protein. The sample contains about 1.1 million distinct CDR3 sequences, less than 45% of which appear only once. Material: blood. These receptors were taken from a man aged 18 to 35 in good health.

A word on this clonotype: A much larger clone lies one base from this, so it may be a read error. The CDR3 DNA sequence: TGCAGCGTTGATACCCGACAGGGGCCCTCTAACTATGGCAACACCTTC. Amino acids: CSVDTRQGPSNYGNTF. The rearrangement uses TRBV29-1 and TRBJ1-2; TRBD1 aligns across 8 bases. CDR1 is SQVTM and CDR2 is ANQGSEA in the germline V gene. CDR3 length: 16 residues.

J is TRBJ1-1 and V is TRBV2; maybe TRBD1 (5 bases). Trimming took 3 bases from V and 5 from J, leaving 7 bases between them. Germline assignment: CDR1 SNHLY and CDR2 FYNNEI. The CDR3 runs to 12 residues. CDR3 DNA: TGTGCCAGCAGTGACAGGGTAACTGAAGCTTTCTTT. It translates to CASSDRVTEAFF.

This clonotype was seen a handful of times. The rearrangement uses TRBV29-1 and TRBJ1-2; perhaps TRBD1 as D (5 bases). From germline, CDR1 is SQVTM and CDR2 ANQGSEA. V lost 7 bases to trimming and J lost 3 bases, with 15 bases between them. There are 13 residues in the CDR3. The CDR3 here is CSATPGRYYGYTF. The CDR3 region has the DNA TGCAGCGCTACTCCAGGGAGATACTATGGCTACACCTTC.

This clonotype came up a few times. CDR3 in DNA: TGTGCCAGCAGGGGGGTTGAGGGGGGATTCACAGATACGCAGTATTTT. Translated, it gives CASRGVEGGFTDTQYF. The chain joins TRBV27 to TRBJ2-3, with D possibly called TRBD1 or TRBD2 (6 bases each). This CDR3 is built from 16 residues. CDR1 and CDR2 (germline): MNHEY, SMNVEV (reference sequence). Trimming cost V 6 bases and J 2 bases, with 18 bases left between them.

This chain connects TRBV7-2 to TRBJ1-2; D call uncertain. The ends were cut back, 5 bases at V and 1 base at J, with 14 bases in the middle. Germline V gives CDR1 SGHTA, CDR2 FQGNSA. The CDR3 contains 15 residues. The CDR3 sequence: CASSLPLEDNYGYTF. The CDR3 DNA follows: TGTGCCAGCAGCCTACCCCTGGAGGATAACTATGGCTACACCTTC.

V gene TRBV4-1 combines with J gene TRBJ1-6; D is unclear. V gave up 0 bases and J gave up 7 bases, with 19 bases separating them. CDR1 is MGHRA and CDR2 is YSYEKL in the germline V gene. There are 18 residues in the CDR3. CDR3 bases: TGCGCCAGCAGCCAAGAAAGAGGCGAGGACCAATTAAATTCACCCCTCCACTTT. Translation: CASSQERGEDQLNSPLHF.

As to this clonotype: This may be a read error: a much more frequent sequence differs by one nucleotide. The genes are TRBV29-1 and TRBJ2-7; D remains unclear. Looked up from germline, CDR1 is SQVTM and CDR2 is ANQGSEA. The V gene lost 4 bases and the J gene lost 4 bases, with 14 bases spanning the gap. The CDR3 runs to 13 residues. CDR3 amino acids: CSVAVTRTYEQYF. CDR3 nucleotide sequence: TGCAGCGTTGCGGTCACGAGAACTTACGAGCAGTACTTC.

V usage is TRBV20-1 and J usage is TRBJ1-5; TRBD1 might be the D (6 bases). V lost 1 base to trimming and J lost 5 bases, with 12 bases between them. Germline-derived CDR1 and CDR2 are DFQATT and SNEGSKA (reference sequence). The CDR3 is made up of 14 amino acids. Here the CDR3 DNA reads TGCAGTGCTAGAGCGACACAGGGCGATCAGCCCCAGCATTTT. This translates into CSARATQGDQPQHF.

This clonotype appeared once. The CDR3 protein is CSANGLAGVTDTQYF. Written as DNA, the CDR3 is TGCAGTGCCAACGGACTAGCGGGGGTCACAGATACGCAGTATTTT. The V and J genes are TRBV20-1 and TRBJ2-3; 13 bases line up with TRBD2. After removal of 6 bases from V and 2 bases from J, the junction contained 5 bases not matched to a gene. In germline, CDR1 is DFQATT, CDR2 SNEGSKA (reference sequence). CDR3 length: 15 amino acids.

The chain carries TRBV6-5 and TRBJ1-5, with 12 bases fitting TRBD1. V lost 4 bases and J lost 5; bases outside the gene matches: 3. The germline gives CDR1 MNHEY, CDR2 SVGAGI. The CDR3 covers 15 residues. The CDR3: CASSFGTGGDQPQHF. DNA of the CDR3: TGTGCCAGCAGTTTTGGGACAGGGGGCGATCAGCCCCAGCATTTT.

This clonotype was counted between two and nine times. The CDR3 sequence is CASSVVPGNEQFF. Here the CDR3 DNA reads TGTGCCAGCAGCGTAGTGCCTGGTAATGAGCAGTTCTTC. The V call is TRBV9, the J call TRBJ2-1, with no clear D. Trimming pared 0 bases from V and 7 bases from J, leaving 8 bases between. The germline gives CDR1 SGDLS, CDR2 YYNGEE. CDR3 length: 13 amino acids.